These 14 T cell receptor beta chains originate from one sample sequenced in a study of blood T cell repertoires in COVID-19. The assay was immunoSEQ multiplex PCR, and TCRdb's table has in-frame clones only and misses some. The sample lists just over 250,000 clones; over 80% were seen once. The specimen sequenced was peripheral blood. All receptors derive from a woman aged 70-85 years with COVID-19, enrolled during active disease.

This CDR3 reads CASSGSGSPPGELFF. CDR3 DNA: TGTGCCAGCAGTGGTAGCGGGAGTCCCCCCGGGGAGCTGTTTTTT. The V call is TRBV6-4, the J call TRBJ2-2; 9 bases agree with TRBD2. This CDR3 has 15 residues. CDR1 MRHNA and CDR2 SNTAGT come from the germline V gene. V was clipped by 4 bases and J by 6 bases; unmatched bases: 6.

This chain links TRBV5-4 with TRBJ1-1; tentatively, D is TRBD1 (6 bases). Trimming pared 4 bases from V and 3 bases from J, leaving 13 bases between. Per the germline V gene, CDR1 is SGHNT and CDR2 is YYREEE (reference sequence). CDR3 length equals 14 residues. The CDR3 region is CASSTQGRYTEAFF. CDR3 sequence (DNA): TGTGCCAGCAGCACACAGGGTAGATACACTGAAGCTTTCTTT.

The chain has TRBV6-4 and TRBJ2-7; 7 nucleotides match TRBD2. Per the germline V gene, CDR1 is MRHNA and CDR2 is SNTAGT. V gave up 10 bases and J gave up 6 bases; unmatched junction bases: 24. This CDR3 has 17 residues. The CDR3 spells CAIPEVAGLTEWGEQYF. The CDR3 DNA sequence: TGTGCCATCCCCGAAGTAGCGGGCCTTACAGAATGGGGCGAGCAGTACTTC.

The chain couples TRBV4-1 to TRBJ1-6, with D possibly matching TRBD1 (5 bases). CDR1 is MGHRA, CDR2 YSYEKL, per germline. The CDR3 is made up of 17 amino acids. Trimming pared 4 bases from V and 5 bases from J, leaving 18 bases between. CDR3 sequence (DNA): TGCGCCAGCAGCCGCTACCCTCTAGACAGAGATAATTCACCCCTCCACTTT. Its translation is CASSRYPLDRDNSPLHF.

The CDR3 DNA is TGTGCCAGCAGCGGGGGACTGGCCTACAATGAGCAGTTCTTC. Translation gives CASSGGLAYNEQFF. This chain connects TRBV9 to TRBJ2-1, with D possibly TRBD2 on 6 matching bases. The germline CDR1 and CDR2 sequences are SGDLS and YYNGEE. The CDR3 extends over 14 amino acids. The germline V and J ends were trimmed by 3 bases and 2 bases, with 9 bases remaining between them.

The chain joins TRBV7-9 to TRBJ1-2; unclear D gene. Trimming took off 8 bases at V and 8 bases at J, with 6 bases between the two ends. Germline loops: CDR1 SEHNR, CDR2 FQNEAQ (reference sequence). This CDR3 spans 9 amino acids. CDR3 in amino acids: CASGRGYTF. CDR3 nucleotide sequence: TGTGCCAGCGGGAGAGGCTACACCTTC. Together with reference TRBV7-9 and TRBJ1-2, the CDR3 gives the full variable domain: DTGVSQNPRHKITKRGQNVTFRCDPISEHNRLYWYRQTLGQGPEFLTYFQNEAQLEKSRLLSDRFSAERPKGSFSTLEIQRTEQGDSAMYLCASGRGYTFGSGTRLTVV.

V usage is TRBV7-2 and J usage is TRBJ2-7; 12 bases map to TRBD1. J lost 3 bases, V lost 4 bases, and 4 bases had no gene match. Germline loops: CDR1 SGHTA, CDR2 FQGNSA. The CDR3 runs to 15 residues. The CDR3, as DNA: TGTGCCAGCAGCTCGGGACAGGGGGCTTTCTACGAGCAGTACTTC. This encodes CASSSGQGAFYEQYF.

This clone was seen only once. A read error may produce the germline difference seen at one junction end. The V call is TRBV4-3, the J call TRBJ1-6; perhaps TRBD1 as D (5 bases). Germline V gene data show CDR1 as LGHNA and CDR2 as YSLEER. The CDR3 runs 16 residues. The CDR3 sequence: CASGQIDRRGNSPLHF. CDR3 nucleotide sequence: TGCGCCAGCGGCCAGATCGACAGACGGGGGAATTCACCCCTCCACTTT.

The CDR3 here is CASSPPVGVGTEAFF. CDR3 bases: TGTGCCAGCTCACCACCGGTAGGGGTTGGTACTGAAGCTTTCTTT. This chain joins TRBV18 and TRBJ1-1; D may be TRBD1 (5 bases). Germline CDR1 and CDR2: KGHSH and LQKENI. The CDR3 contains 15 residues. V lost 0 bases, J lost 5 bases, and 13 bases lay in between.

The chain links TRBV5-5 to TRBJ2-7; 7 bases match TRBD2. The CDR3 length is 14 residues. Losses at the gene ends were 5 bases for V and 3 bases for J; bases not matched to a gene: 8. The germline CDR1 and CDR2 sequences are SGHKS and YYEKEE (reference sequence). The CDR3 loop is CASSFPGGVYEQYF. The CDR3 DNA reads as TGTGCCAGCAGTTTCCCGGGGGGAGTCTACGAGCAGTACTTC.

This chain joins TRBV5-1 and TRBJ1-6, with TRBD1 as a possible D gene (5 bases). CDR3 length: 18 residues. Germline V lookup: CDR1 SGHRS, CDR2 YFSETQ. Trimming shortened V by 0 bases and J by 3 bases, and 16 bases separated the two germline ends. Here the CDR3 reads CASSLAPTTGGYNSPLHF. CDR3 in DNA: TGCGCCAGCAGCTTGGCCCCTACAACCGGGGGCTATAATTCACCCCTCCACTTT.

The V and J genes are TRBV6-5 and TRBJ2-7; 9 bases are shared with TRBD2. The germline V gene encodes CDR1 MNHEY and CDR2 SVGAGI. After removal of 6 bases from V and 5 bases from J, the junction contained 5 bases not matched to a gene. The CDR3 sequence is 13 residues long. The DNA of the CDR3 is TGTGCCAGCAGGCGGGGACTAGCAAACGAGCAGTACTTC. This translates into CASRRGLANEQYF.

V is TRBV5-1 and J is TRBJ2-2; no clear D gene. In germline, CDR1 is SGHRS, CDR2 YFSETQ. Trimming removed 0 bases at V and 5 bases at J, with 8 bases between. The CDR3 runs 14 residues. DNA of the CDR3: TGCGCCAGCAGCTTGGCCGCCGAGACCGGGGAGCTGTTTTTT. Amino acid sequence: CASSLAAETGELFF.

This chain links TRBV28 with TRBJ1-5; D is unresolved. Between the trimmed V and J ends, which lost 8 bases and 2 bases, there was a span of 10 bases. This CDR3 spans 13 amino acids. In germline, CDR1 is MDHEN, CDR2 SYDVKM. The CDR3 region is CASLSGGNQPQHF. CDR3 DNA sequence: TGTGCCAGCTTGTCCGGAGGCAATCAGCCCCAGCATTTT.